The rows below give T cell receptor beta chains drawn from one sample of a study of PD-1 and CTLA-4 blockade in melanoma. Assay: immunoSEQ multiplex PCR; the TCRdb copy retains only in-frame clones and omits some. This sample yields 15,000 to 20,000 clones, of which 73% are seen a single time; about 16% belongs to the top ten. Specimen: CD8+ T cells from peripheral blood, collected before anti-PD-1 treatment. Receptors were obtained from a human donor with melanoma. CDR3s include the opening cysteine and the closing phenylalanine or tryptophan. The order of the fields is clone size, D gene, J gene, V gene, CDR3 DNA, CDR3 protein. A D gene is named only where the DNA matches it firmly. Clone sizes are given selectively: once, few, many, or a class where the clone is expanded.

size: once
D: NA
J: TRBJ2-3
V: TRBV10-3
DNA: TGTGCCATCACTGGCGCTGAGGGTACGCAGTATTTT
CDR3: CAITGAEGTQYF

size: NA
D: TRBD1
J: TRBJ1-2
V: TRBV12-5
DNA: TGTGCTAGTGGTCTGGCGACAGGGGGAATAGATGGCTACACCTTC
CDR3: CASGLATGGIDGYTF

size: NA
D: TRBD2
J: TRBJ2-2
V: TRBV7-2
DNA: TGTGCCAGCAGCTTACGAGCGGGGGTCAACACCGGGGAGCTGTTTTTT
CDR3: CASSLRAGVNTGELFF

size: NA
D: NA
J: TRBJ2-7
V: TRBV12-2
DNA: TGTGCAAGTCGCTTAGCGGAAGGGGGCAAGGACGAGCAGTACTTC
CDR3: CASRLAEGGKDEQYF

size: NA
D: NA
J: TRBJ2-7
V: TRBV27
DNA: TGTGCCAGCAGTTTAAGGCAGCTACGGAATGTGCAGTACTTC
CDR3: CASSLRQLRNVQYF

size: NA
D: TRBD2
J: TRBJ2-1
V: TRBV27
DNA: TGTGCCAGCAGTTTATCGTGGGGACAGGTTGGGACTAGCGGGAGAGTCTCCTACAATGAGCAGTTCTTC
CDR3: CASSLSWGQVGTSGRVSYNEQFF

size: NA
D: NA
J: TRBJ2-2
V: TRBV7-2
DNA: TGTGCCAGCAGCTACGCCCTCCTAGGGGAGCTGTTTTTT
CDR3: CASSYALLGELFF

size: NA
D: TRBD1
J: TRBJ1-1
V: TRBV11-3
DNA: TGTGCCAGCAGCAGGGACAGGGGCTCTATGAACACTGAAGCTTTCTTT
CDR3: CASSRDRGSMNTEAFF

size: NA
D: TRBD1
J: TRBJ1-5
V: TRBV4-1
DNA: TGCGCCAGCAGCCAAGATCAGGCAGGGGGCCGCCAGCCCCAGCATTTT
CDR3: CASSQDQAGGRQPQHF

size: NA
D: NA
J: TRBJ2-7
V: TRBV18
DNA: TGTGCCAGCTCACCACCGAACAGGGTGTACGAGCAGTACTTC
CDR3: CASSPPNRVYEQYF

size: NA
D: TRBD2
J: TRBJ2-7
V: TRBV6-5
DNA: TGTGCCAGCAGGTGGACTAGCGGGGATTACGAGCAGTACTTC
CDR3: CASRWTSGDYEQYF

size: once
D: NA
J: TRBJ1-2
V: TRBV7-8
DNA: TGTGCCAGCAGCTTGCCTCAGGGGTTATATGGCTACACCTTC
CDR3: CASSLPQGLYGYTF

size: NA
D: TRBD2
J: TRBJ2-2
V: TRBV27
DNA: TGTGCCAGCAGTTTCCCGAGTAGCGGGGGCCCCTGGTCCGGGGAGCTGTTTTTT
CDR3: CASSFPSSGGPWSGELFF

size: NA
D: NA
J: TRBJ2-5
V: TRBV27
DNA: TGTGCCAGCAGGAGCCACTCACGGCAAGAGACCCAGTACTTC
CDR3: CASRSHSRQETQYF

size: NA
D: NA
J: TRBJ1-1
V: TRBV6-4
DNA: TGTGCCAGCAGAGGGTCGGTTAACACTGAAGCTTTCTTT
CDR3: CASRGSVNTEAFF

size: NA
D: TRBD1
J: TRBJ1-2
V: TRBV5-1
DNA: TGCGCCAGCAGCTTGGGACAGGGGAACTATGGCTACACCTTC
CDR3: CASSLGQGNYGYTF

size: NA
D: NA
J: TRBJ1-2
V: TRBV11-2
DNA: TGTGCCAGCAGCTCCGTGTATTCTCCGGGCTACACCTTC
CDR3: CASSSVYSPGYTF

size: NA
D: TRBD1
J: TRBJ1-2
V: TRBV28
DNA: TGTGCCAGCACCCAAGACAGGGGGTCTGGCTACACCTTC
CDR3: CASTQDRGSGYTF

size: NA
D: NA
J: TRBJ2-1
V: TRBV5-4
DNA: TGTGCCAGCAGCTTGGGGGAGACTAGGGGCAATGAGCAGTTCTTC
CDR3: CASSLGETRGNEQFF

size: NA
D: NA
J: TRBJ1-2
V: TRBV13
DNA: TGTGCCAGCAGCAAGGACAGTGGGCATGGCTACACCTTC
CDR3: CASSKDSGHGYTF

size: NA
D: NA
J: TRBJ1-1
V: TRBV27
DNA: TGTGCCAGCATGAAGGGTTTTAACACTGAAGCTTTCTTT
CDR3: CASMKGFNTEAFF

size: NA
D: NA
J: TRBJ2-1
V: TRBV19
DNA: TGTGCCAGCACTATAACAGGGAGCTCCTACAATGAGCAGTTCTTC
CDR3: CASTITGSSYNEQFF

size: medium-sized
D: TRBD2
J: TRBJ2-1
V: TRBV5-1
DNA: TGCGCCAGCAGCTTGACGACTAGCGGGATTGAGCAGTTCTTC
CDR3: CASSLTTSGIEQFF

size: once
D: NA
J: TRBJ1-3
V: TRBV3-1/TRBV3-2
DNA: TGTGCCAGCAGCCAAGATCACACAATCTCTGGAAACACCATATATTTT
CDR3: CASSQDHTISGNTIYF

size: NA
D: NA
J: TRBJ1-2
V: TRBV13
DNA: TGTGCCAGCAGCTTAGGGGGTCCGGACAGTCTCTCTGGCTACACCTTC
CDR3: CASSLGGPDSLSGYTF

size: NA
D: NA
J: TRBJ1-2
V: TRBV6-2/TRBV6-3
DNA: TGTGCCAGCAGTTACACCCGGGCTAACTATGGCTACACCTTC
CDR3: CASSYTRANYGYTF

size: NA
D: TRBD2
J: TRBJ2-1
V: TRBV10-3
DNA: TGTGCCATCAGTGGGGGAGGGTCGAGCTCCTACAATGAGCAGTTCTTC
CDR3: CAISGGGSSSYNEQFF

size: NA
D: NA
J: TRBJ1-2
V: TRBV27
DNA: TGTGCCAGCAGTTTATCGGGGGTGGGGGCGGATGGCTACACCTTC
CDR3: CASSLSGVGADGYTF